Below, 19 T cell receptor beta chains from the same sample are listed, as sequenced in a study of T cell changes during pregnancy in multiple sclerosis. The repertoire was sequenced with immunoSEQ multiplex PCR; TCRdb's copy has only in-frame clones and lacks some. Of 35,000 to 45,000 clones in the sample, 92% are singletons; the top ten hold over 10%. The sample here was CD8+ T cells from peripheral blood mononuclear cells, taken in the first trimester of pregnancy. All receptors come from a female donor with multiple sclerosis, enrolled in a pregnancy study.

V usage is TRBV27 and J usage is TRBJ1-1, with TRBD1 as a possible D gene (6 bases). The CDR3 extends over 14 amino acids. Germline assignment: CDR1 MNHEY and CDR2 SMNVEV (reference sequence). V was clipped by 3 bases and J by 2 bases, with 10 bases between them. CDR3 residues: CASSLVRGNTEAFF. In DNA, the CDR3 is TGTGCCAGCAGTTTGGTCAGGGGAAACACTGAAGCTTTCTTT.

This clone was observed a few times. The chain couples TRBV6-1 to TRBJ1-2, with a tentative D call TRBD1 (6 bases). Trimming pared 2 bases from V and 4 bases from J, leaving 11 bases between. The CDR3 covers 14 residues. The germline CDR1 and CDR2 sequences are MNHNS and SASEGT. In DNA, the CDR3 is TGTGCCAGCAGTGAAATCGGGACAATCTATGGCTACACCTTC. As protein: CASSEIGTIYGYTF.

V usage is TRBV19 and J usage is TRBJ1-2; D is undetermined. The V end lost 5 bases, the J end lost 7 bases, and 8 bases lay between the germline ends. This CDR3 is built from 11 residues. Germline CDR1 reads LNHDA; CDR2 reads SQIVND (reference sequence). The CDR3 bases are TGTGCCAGTAGTCCTGGCGGTGGCTACACCTTC. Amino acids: CASSPGGGYTF.

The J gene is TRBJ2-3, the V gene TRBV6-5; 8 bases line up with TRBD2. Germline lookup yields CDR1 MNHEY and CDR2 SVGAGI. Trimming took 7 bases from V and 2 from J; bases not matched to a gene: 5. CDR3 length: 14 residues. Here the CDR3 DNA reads TGTGCCAGCACCGCAGCGGGGGACACAGATACGCAGTATTTT. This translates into CASTAAGDTDTQYF.

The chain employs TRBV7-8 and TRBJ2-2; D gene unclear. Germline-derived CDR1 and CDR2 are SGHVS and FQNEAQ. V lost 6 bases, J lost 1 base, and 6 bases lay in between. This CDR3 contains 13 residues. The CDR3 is CASSHRNTGELFF. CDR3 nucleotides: TGTGCCAGCAGTCACAGGAACACCGGGGAGCTGTTTTTT.

The CDR3 protein is CASSGLDRSGTDTQYF. CDR3 DNA: TGTGCCAGCAGCGGACTCGACAGGTCGGGCACAGATACGCAGTATTTT. The J gene is TRBJ2-3, the V gene TRBV9; a possible D gene is TRBD1 (6 bases). V was shortened by 3 bases and J by 1 base, with 15 bases between the two germline ends. Germline values: CDR1 SGDLS, CDR2 YYNGEE. This CDR3 contains 16 residues.

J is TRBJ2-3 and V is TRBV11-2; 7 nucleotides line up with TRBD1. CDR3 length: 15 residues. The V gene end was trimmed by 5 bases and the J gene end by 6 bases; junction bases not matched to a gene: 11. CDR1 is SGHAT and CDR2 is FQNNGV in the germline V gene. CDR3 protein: CASSLGQANRDTQYF. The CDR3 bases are TGTGCCAGCAGCCTCGGACAGGCGAACCGGGATACGCAGTATTTT.

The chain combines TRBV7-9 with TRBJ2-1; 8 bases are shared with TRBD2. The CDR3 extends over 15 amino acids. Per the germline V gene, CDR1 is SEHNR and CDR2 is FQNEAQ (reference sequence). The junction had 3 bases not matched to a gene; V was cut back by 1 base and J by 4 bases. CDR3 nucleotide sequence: TGTGCCAGCAGCTTAGAGACGGGGGGGTACAATGAGCAGTTCTTC. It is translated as CASSLETGGYNEQFF.

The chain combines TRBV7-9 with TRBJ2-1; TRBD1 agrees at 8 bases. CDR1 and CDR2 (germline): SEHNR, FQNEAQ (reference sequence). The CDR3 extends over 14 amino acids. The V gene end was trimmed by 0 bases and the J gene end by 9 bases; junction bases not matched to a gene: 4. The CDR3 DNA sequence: TGTGCCAGCAGCTTAGCTCAGGGGGCGTCTGAGCAGTTCTTC. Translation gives CASSLAQGASEQFF.

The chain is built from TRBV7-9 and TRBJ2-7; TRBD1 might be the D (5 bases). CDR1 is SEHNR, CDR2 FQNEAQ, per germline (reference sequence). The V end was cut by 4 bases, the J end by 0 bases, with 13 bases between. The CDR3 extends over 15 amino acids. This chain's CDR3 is CASSSDRKLSYEQYF. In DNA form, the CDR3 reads TGTGCCAGCAGCTCCGACAGAAAGCTCTCCTACGAGCAGTACTTC.

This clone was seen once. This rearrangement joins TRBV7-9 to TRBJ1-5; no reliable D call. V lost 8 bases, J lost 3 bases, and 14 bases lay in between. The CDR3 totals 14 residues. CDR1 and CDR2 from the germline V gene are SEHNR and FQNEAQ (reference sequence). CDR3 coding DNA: TGTGCCAGCGGAGGCGCAGAGGACAATCAGCCCCAGCATTTT. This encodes CASGGAEDNQPQHF.

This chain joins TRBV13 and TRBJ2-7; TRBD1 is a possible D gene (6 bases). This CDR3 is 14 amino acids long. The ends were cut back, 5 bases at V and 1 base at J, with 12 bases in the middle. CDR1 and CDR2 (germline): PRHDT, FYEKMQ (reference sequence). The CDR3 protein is CASSLRDNSYEQYF. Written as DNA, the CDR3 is TGTGCCAGCAGCCTCAGGGACAATTCCTACGAGCAGTACTTC.

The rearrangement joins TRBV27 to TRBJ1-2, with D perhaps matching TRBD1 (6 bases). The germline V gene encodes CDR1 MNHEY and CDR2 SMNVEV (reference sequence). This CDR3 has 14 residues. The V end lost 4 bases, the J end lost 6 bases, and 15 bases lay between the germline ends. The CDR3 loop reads CASSSGHLTNGYTF. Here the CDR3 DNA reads TGTGCCAGCAGTTCGGGACATTTAACCAATGGCTACACCTTC.

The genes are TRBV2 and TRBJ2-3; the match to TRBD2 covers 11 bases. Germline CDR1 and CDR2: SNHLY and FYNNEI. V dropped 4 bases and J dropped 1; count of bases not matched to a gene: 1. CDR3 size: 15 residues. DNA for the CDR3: TGTGCCAGCAGTGTACTAGCGGGGGGCACAGATACGCAGTATTTT. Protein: CASSVLAGGTDTQYF. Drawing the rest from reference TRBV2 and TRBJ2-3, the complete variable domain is EPEVTQTPSHQVTQMGQEVILRCVPISNHLYFYWYRQILGQKVEFLVSFYNNEISEKSEIFDDQFSVERPDGSNFTLKIRSTKLEDSAMYFCASSVLAGGTDTQYFGPGTRLTVL.

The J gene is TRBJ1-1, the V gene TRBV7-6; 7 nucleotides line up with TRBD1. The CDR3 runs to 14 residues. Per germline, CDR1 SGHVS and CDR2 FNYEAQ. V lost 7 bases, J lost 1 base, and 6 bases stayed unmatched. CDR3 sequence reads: CASTYGTANTEAFF. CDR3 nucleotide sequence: TGTGCCAGCACTTATGGGACAGCGAACACTGAAGCTTTCTTT.

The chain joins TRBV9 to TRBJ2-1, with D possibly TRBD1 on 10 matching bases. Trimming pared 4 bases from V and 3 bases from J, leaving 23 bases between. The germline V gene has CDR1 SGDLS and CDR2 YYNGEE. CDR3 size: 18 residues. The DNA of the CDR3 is TGTGCCAGCAGCCCGCGGACAGGGGGGACTAGCAACTACAATGAGCAGTTCTTC. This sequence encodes CASSPRTGGTSNYNEQFF.

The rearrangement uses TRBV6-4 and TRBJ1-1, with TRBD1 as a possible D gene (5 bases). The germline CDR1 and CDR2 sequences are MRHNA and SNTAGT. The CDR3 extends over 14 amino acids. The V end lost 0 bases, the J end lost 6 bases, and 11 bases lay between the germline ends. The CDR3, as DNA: TGTGCCAGCAGTGACTCTACAGGCGCCGCTGAAGCTTTCTTT. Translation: CASSDSTGAAEAFF.

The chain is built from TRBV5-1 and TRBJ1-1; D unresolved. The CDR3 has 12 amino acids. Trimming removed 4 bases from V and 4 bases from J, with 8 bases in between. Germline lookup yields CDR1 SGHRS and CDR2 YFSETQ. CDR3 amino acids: CASSPGFTEAFF. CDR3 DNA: TGCGCCAGCAGCCCGGGTTTCACTGAAGCTTTCTTT.

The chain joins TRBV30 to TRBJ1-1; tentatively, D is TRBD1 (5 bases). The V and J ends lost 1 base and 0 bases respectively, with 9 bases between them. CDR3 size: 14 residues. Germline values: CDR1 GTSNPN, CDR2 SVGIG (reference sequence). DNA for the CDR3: TGTGCCTGGAGTGAAACAGGATTGAACACTGAAGCTTTCTTT. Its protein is CAWSETGLNTEAFF.